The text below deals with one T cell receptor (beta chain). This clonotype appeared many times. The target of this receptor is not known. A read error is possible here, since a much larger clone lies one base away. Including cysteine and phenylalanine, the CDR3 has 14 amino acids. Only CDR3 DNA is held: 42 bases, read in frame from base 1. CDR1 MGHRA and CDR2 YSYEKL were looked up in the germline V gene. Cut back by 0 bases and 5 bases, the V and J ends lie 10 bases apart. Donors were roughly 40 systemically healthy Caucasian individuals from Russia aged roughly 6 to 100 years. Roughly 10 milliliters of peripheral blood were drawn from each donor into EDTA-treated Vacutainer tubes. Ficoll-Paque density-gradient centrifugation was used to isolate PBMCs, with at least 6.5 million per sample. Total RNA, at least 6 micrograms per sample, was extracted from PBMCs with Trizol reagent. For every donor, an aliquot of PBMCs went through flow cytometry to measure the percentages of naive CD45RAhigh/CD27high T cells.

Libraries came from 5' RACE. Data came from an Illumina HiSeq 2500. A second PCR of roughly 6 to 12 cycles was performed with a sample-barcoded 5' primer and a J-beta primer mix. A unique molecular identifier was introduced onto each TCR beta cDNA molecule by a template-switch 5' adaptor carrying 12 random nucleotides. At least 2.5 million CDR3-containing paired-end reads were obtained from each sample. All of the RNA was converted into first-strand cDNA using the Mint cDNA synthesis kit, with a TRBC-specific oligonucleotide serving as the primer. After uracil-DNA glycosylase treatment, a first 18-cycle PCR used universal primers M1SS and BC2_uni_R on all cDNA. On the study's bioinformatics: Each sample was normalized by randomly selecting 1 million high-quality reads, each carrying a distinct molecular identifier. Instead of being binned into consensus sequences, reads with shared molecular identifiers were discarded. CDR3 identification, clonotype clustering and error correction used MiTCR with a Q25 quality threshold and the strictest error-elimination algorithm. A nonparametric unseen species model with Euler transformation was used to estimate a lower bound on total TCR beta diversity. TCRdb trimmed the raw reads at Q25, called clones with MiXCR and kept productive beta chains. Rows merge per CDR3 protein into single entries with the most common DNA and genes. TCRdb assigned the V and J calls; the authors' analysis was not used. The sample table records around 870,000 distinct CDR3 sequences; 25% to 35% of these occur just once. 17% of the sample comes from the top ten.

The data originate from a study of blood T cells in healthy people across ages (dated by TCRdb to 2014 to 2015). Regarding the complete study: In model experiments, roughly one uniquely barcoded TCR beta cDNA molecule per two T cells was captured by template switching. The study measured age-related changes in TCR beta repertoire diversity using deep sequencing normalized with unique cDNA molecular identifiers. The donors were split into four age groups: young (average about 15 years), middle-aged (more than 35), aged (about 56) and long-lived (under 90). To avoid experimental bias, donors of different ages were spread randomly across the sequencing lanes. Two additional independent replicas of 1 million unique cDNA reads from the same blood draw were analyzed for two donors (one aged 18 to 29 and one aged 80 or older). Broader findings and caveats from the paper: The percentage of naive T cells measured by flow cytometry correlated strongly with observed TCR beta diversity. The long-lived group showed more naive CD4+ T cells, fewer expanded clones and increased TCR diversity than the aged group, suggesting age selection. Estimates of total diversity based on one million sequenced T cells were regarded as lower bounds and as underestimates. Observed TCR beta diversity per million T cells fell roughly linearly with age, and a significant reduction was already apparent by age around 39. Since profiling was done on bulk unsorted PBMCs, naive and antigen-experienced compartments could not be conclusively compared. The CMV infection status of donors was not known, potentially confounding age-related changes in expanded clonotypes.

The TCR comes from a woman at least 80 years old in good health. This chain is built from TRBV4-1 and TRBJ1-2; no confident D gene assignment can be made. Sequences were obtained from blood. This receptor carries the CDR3 CASSQERNPYGYTF. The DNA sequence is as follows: TGCGCCAGCAGCCAAGAGCGGAATCCTTATGGCTACACCTTC.